Below are 12 T cell receptor beta chains sequenced from a single sample in a study of blood T cells in healthy people across ages (dated by TCRdb to the mid-2010s). Libraries were constructed by 5' RACE. Sequencing took place on an Illumina HiSeq 2500. A second PCR of about 6 to 11 cycles was performed with a sample-barcoded 5' primer and a J-beta primer mix. TCRdb reanalyzed the raw reads on its own, using fastp at Q25 for trimming and MiXCR for clone calling, and kept in-frame beta chains. Rows merge per CDR3 protein into single entries with the most common DNA and genes. The table for this sample lists about 1.1 million distinct CDR3 sequences; about two fifths of them were counted only once. About an eighth of the sample is held by the ten biggest clonotypes. The sequencing sample was made of blood. The receptors here all came from a man younger than 35 in good health.

The sample holds many counts of this clonotype. The rearrangement uses TRBV4-2 and TRBJ1-5; tentative D call: TRBD1 (5 bases). V was clipped by 1 base and J by 0 bases, with 7 bases between them. This CDR3 spans 15 amino acids. In germline, CDR1 is LGHNA, CDR2 YNFKEQ. The CDR3, as DNA: TGTGCCAGCAGCCAAGGGGACTTTAGCAATCAGCCCCAGCATTTT. Translating it yields CASSQGDFSNQPQHF.

There are a few counts of this clonotype. This sequence joins TRBV10-3 and TRBJ1-2, with TRBD1 as a possible D gene (5 bases). The CDR3 runs 14 residues. V lost 4 bases, J lost 0 bases, and 9 bases lay in between. The germline CDR1 and CDR2 sequences are ENHRY and SYGVKD. CDR3 in DNA: TGTGCCATCAGTGGGGGCGCCGCTAACTATGGCTACACCTTC. Its protein product is CAISGGAANYGYTF.

The J gene is TRBJ2-2, the V gene TRBV6-2 or TRBV6-3; D uncertain. The CDR3 length is 14 residues. V dropped 5 bases and J dropped 4 bases, with 11 bases sitting between them. CDR1 is MNHEY and CDR2 is SVGEGT in the germline V gene. The CDR3 reads CASSGLPPTGELFF. CDR3 sequence (DNA): TGTGCCAGCAGTGGTCTCCCACCCACCGGGGAGCTGTTTTTT.

The chain is built from TRBV6-1 and TRBJ1-1; possible D gene TRBD1, 5 bases. The CDR3 consists of 15 residues. The V end lost 3 bases, the J end lost 4 bases, and 15 bases lay between the germline ends. Looked up from germline, CDR1 is MNHNS and CDR2 is SASEGT. The CDR3 sequence: CASSEPPGPGTEAFF. In DNA, the CDR3 is TGTGCCAGCAGTGAGCCCCCAGGGCCGGGCACTGAAGCTTTCTTT.

This CDR3 reads CASSLRQGADEQYF. The CDR3 region has the DNA TGTGCCAGCTCACTTAGACAGGGGGCAGACGAGCAGTACTTC. The rearrangement links TRBV18 to TRBJ2-7; the match to TRBD1 covers 10 bases. The ends lost 4 bases at V and 5 bases at J; junction bases unmatched: 5. This CDR3 has 14 amino acids. CDR1 is KGHSH and CDR2 is LQKENI in the germline V gene.

The chain uses TRBV20-1 and TRBJ1-1, with TRBD1 as a possible D gene (5 bases). Germline CDR1 is DFQATT and CDR2 is SNEGSKA (reference sequence). This CDR3 has 11 residues. The germline V and J ends were trimmed by 6 bases and 4 bases, with 9 bases remaining between them. Here the CDR3 DNA reads TGCAGTGCGCCGGGACCCACTGAAGCTTTCTTT. Translation gives CSAPGPTEAFF.

This clonotype turned up a few times. This chain links TRBV3-1 with TRBJ2-5, with TRBD2 matching over 7 bases. The DNA end lines up better with TRBJ2-7; the J call may be wrong. This CDR3 comprises 20 residues. Germline CDR1 reads LGHDT; CDR2 reads YNNKEL (reference sequence). For the CDR3, the DNA is TGTGCCAGCAGCCAAGATTCGTCGGGGGGACTGATATTAAGCTCCTACGAGCAGTACTTC. This codes for CASSQDSSGGLILSSYEQYF.

V is TRBV7-2 and J is TRBJ2-3; D unclear. Germline lookup yields CDR1 SGHTA and CDR2 FQGNSA. V lost 5 bases to trimming and J lost 4 bases, with 10 bases between them. The CDR3 length is 13 residues. The CDR3 region is CASSRTASDTQYF. CDR3 DNA: TGTGCCAGCAGCCGAACAGCTTCAGATACGCAGTATTTT.

This chain uses TRBV4-2 with TRBJ1-4, with 11 bases matching TRBD1. Germline CDR1 LGHNA, CDR2 YNFKEQ. The CDR3 loop spans 16 amino acids. The trim removed 7 bases at V and 8 bases at J, leaving 12 bases unmatched. CDR3 nucleotide sequence: TGTGCCAGCAACCAGGGACAGGGGGAAGTTGACGAAAAACTGTTTTTT. Amino acid sequence: CASNQGQGEVDEKLFF.

This clonotype was picked up a small number of times. J is TRBJ1-1 and V is TRBV6-4, with no clear D. Germline-derived CDR1 and CDR2 are MRHNA and SNTAGT. The CDR3 runs to 14 residues. The V end lost 7 bases, the J end lost 0 bases, and 12 bases lay between the germline ends. CDR3 sequence reads: CASKMGSLNTEAFF. The CDR3 nucleotides read TGTGCCAGCAAAATGGGCTCCCTGAACACTGAAGCTTTCTTT.

This sequence joins TRBV14 and TRBJ1-4, with 8 bases that match TRBD1. This CDR3 has 16 residues. V was pared by 4 bases and J by 6 bases, with 10 bases of the junction left unmatched. Per the germline V gene, CDR1 is SGHDN and CDR2 is FVKESK. Here the CDR3 reads CASSPTDRVSHEKLFF. CDR3 coding DNA: TGTGCCAGCAGCCCGACGGACAGGGTTTCTCATGAAAAACTGTTTTTT.

The chain combines TRBV20-1 with TRBJ1-2; D gene unclear. The germline V and J ends were trimmed by 4 bases and 0 bases, with 21 bases remaining between them. This CDR3 has 17 residues. CDR1 and CDR2 (germline): DFQATT, SNEGSKA (reference sequence). The CDR3 loop reads CSAKPMATIRANYGYTF. CDR3 nucleotide sequence: TGCAGTGCTAAACCAATGGCAACGATCCGAGCTAACTATGGCTACACCTTC.